These 8 T cell receptor beta chains originate from one sample sequenced in a study of shared clonotypes between healthy human individuals. Clones were sequenced by immunoSEQ multiplex PCR, and TCRdb holds only the in-frame ones, with some missing. The data hold about 2.4 million clones, with 90% to 95% observed a single time. The material sequenced was naive CD4+ T cells sorted from blood. Specified subset: CD45RA+ positively selected. The receptors here all came from a man in his late teens or twenties in good health.

This chain connects TRBV10-3 to TRBJ1-6; 8 positions agree with TRBD1. This CDR3 contains 14 residues. The V segment lost 6 bases and the J segment 5 bases; nucleotides outside the gene matches: 3. From germline, CDR1 is ENHRY and CDR2 SYGVKD. The CDR3 reads CAIRTGDNNSPLHF. The DNA of the CDR3 is TGTGCCATCAGGACAGGGGACAATAATTCACCCCTCCACTTT.

The chain has TRBV7-6 and TRBJ2-5, with D perhaps being TRBD1 or TRBD2 (5 bases each). This CDR3 is 14 amino acids long. V was shortened by 4 bases and J by 1 base, with 10 bases between the two germline ends. Germline CDR1 and CDR2: SGHVS and FNYEAQ. CDR3 amino acids: CASSSGRSQETQYF. DNA for the CDR3: TGTGCCAGCAGCTCGGGGCGGTCCCAAGAGACCCAGTACTTC.

The J gene is TRBJ2-7, the V gene TRBV13, with D possibly matching TRBD1 (5 bases). Trimming shortened V by 5 bases and J by 6 bases, and 14 bases separated the two germline ends. CDR1 and CDR2 from the germline V gene are PRHDT and FYEKMQ (reference sequence). This CDR3 is built from 13 residues. The DNA of the CDR3 is TGTGCCAGCAGCCTAGACAGACGGGCCGAGCAGTACTTC. Translation: CASSLDRRAEQYF.

The chain links TRBV7-9 to TRBJ1-4; D is possibly TRBD1 (5 bases). V dropped 4 bases and J dropped 8 bases, with 8 bases sitting between them. CDR1 SEHNR and CDR2 FQNEAQ come from the germline V gene (reference sequence). The CDR3 covers 12 residues. The CDR3 is CASSSEGEKLFF. DNA for the CDR3: TGTGCCAGCAGCTCAGAGGGGGAAAAACTGTTTTTT.

Of note for this clone: The sample contains more than one DNA sequence encoding this CDR3. The rearrangement uses TRBV5-1 and TRBJ2-3; maybe TRBD2 (6 bases). Per the germline V gene, CDR1 is SGHRS and CDR2 is YFSETQ. The CDR3 runs to 15 residues. The V and J ends lost 2 bases and 1 base respectively, with 11 bases between them. The CDR3 region is CASSLGGAGTDTQYF. CDR3 nucleotides: TGCGCCAGCAGCTTAGGAGGGGCCGGCACAGATACGCAGTATTTT.

The chain couples TRBV6-8 to TRBJ2-7; 8 bases match TRBD1. This CDR3 has 16 residues. V lost 2 bases, J lost 0 bases, and 6 bases stayed unmatched. CDR1 is MNHGY and CDR2 is SAAAGT in the germline V gene. The CDR3 loop reads CASSYRGQACSYEQYF. The CDR3 nucleotides are TGTGCCAGCAGTTACCGGGGACAGGCGTGCTCCTACGAGCAGTACTTC.

The V call is TRBV18, the J call TRBJ1-5, with 10 nucleotides matching TRBD1. Losses at the gene ends were 4 bases for V and 6 bases for J; bases not matched to a gene: 6. CDR3 length equals 15 residues. CDR1 and CDR2 (germline): KGHSH, LQKENI. The chain's CDR3 is CASSLGTGVRQPQHF. Here the CDR3 DNA reads TGTGCCAGCTCACTTGGGACAGGGGTACGTCAGCCCCAGCATTTT.

This sequence joins TRBV6-1 and TRBJ2-7; D ambiguous. Trimming stripped 7 bases from V and 3 bases from J, with 7 bases between. In germline, CDR1 is MNHNS, CDR2 SASEGT. The length of the CDR3 is 11 residues. This chain's CDR3 is CASILNYEQYF. In nucleotides, the CDR3 is TGTGCCAGCATCCTGAACTACGAGCAGTACTTC.